One sample yielded the 18 T cell receptor beta chains listed below, sequenced in a study of blood T cell repertoires in COVID-19. Libraries were prepared by immunoSEQ multiplex PCR; TCRdb keeps only in-frame clonotypes and omits some of them. The table lists a few hundred thousand clones, roughly 84% of them singletons, with approximately 6.6% in the top ten. Sequenced material: PBMCs or T cells enriched from blood (not recorded which). Source of these receptors: a middle-aged woman who had recovered from COVID-19.

The chain is built from TRBV5-1 and TRBJ1-2, with 10 bases identical to TRBD1. From germline, CDR1 is SGHRS and CDR2 YFSETQ. V lost 4 bases and J lost 7; bases outside the gene matches: 7. This CDR3 is built from 14 residues. The CDR3 here is CASSPGGTGAGYTF. In DNA form, the CDR3 reads TGCGCCAGCAGCCCGGGAGGGACAGGGGCTGGCTACACCTTC.

The chain links TRBV9 to TRBJ1-2; no reliable D call. V lost 4 bases, J lost 3 bases, and 10 bases lay in between. This CDR3 has 13 amino acids. Germline CDR1 reads SGDLS; CDR2 reads YYNGEE. In nucleotides, the CDR3 is TGTGCCAGCAGCATAGGCGAGGACTATGGCTACACCTTC. It yields the protein CASSIGEDYGYTF.

This clone was observed a single time. The rearrangement joins TRBV5-6 to TRBJ1-2, with 10 positions matching TRBD1. Germline V CDR1 and CDR2: SGHDT, YYEEEE. Trimming at V came to 2 bases and at J to 0 bases, leaving 4 bases not matched to a gene. This CDR3 has 16 residues. In nucleotides, the CDR3 is TGTGCCAGCAGCTTTGGGACAGGGGTTTCTAACTATGGCTACACCTTC. Its protein product is CASSFGTGVSNYGYTF.

This rearrangement joins TRBV27 to TRBJ1-2, with D uncertain. CDR3 size: 14 residues. Germline V gene sequence: CDR1 MNHEY, CDR2 SMNVEV (reference sequence). With 0 bases removed from V and 3 bases from J, the gap between germline ends came to 8 bases. The chain's CDR3 is CASSLSGSDYGYTF. CDR3 coding DNA: TGTGCCAGCAGTTTATCGGGGAGCGACTATGGCTACACCTTC.

The chain couples TRBV28 to TRBJ2-7, with D perhaps matching TRBD1 (5 bases). This CDR3 has 15 residues. CDR1 and CDR2 from the germline V gene are MDHEN and SYDVKM. Trimming cost V 11 bases and J 2 bases, with 22 bases left between them. The CDR3 region has the DNA TGTGCCGGGATATGGGGCAGGGCGATCACCTACGAGCAGTACGTC. This encodes CAGIWGRAITYEQYV.

As for this clone: Other DNA sequences of this sample code for an identical CDR3. The V call is TRBV28, the J call TRBJ2-7, with D maybe TRBD2 (5 bases). The CDR3 sequence is 15 residues long. Germline V gene lookup returns CDR1 MDHEN and CDR2 SYDVKM. Trimming removed 4 bases from V and 0 bases from J, with 13 bases in between. The CDR3 protein is CASSSPPGGSYEQYF. DNA for the CDR3: TGTGCCAGCAGTTCCCCCCCCGGAGGCTCCTACGAGCAGTACTTC.

The V and J genes are TRBV5-5 and TRBJ2-3, with a weak D call TRBD2 (5 bases). The germline CDR1 and CDR2 sequences are SGHKS and YYEKEE (reference sequence). The V end was cut by 4 bases, the J end by 1 base, with 13 bases between. CDR3 length equals 15 residues. CDR3: CASSPRERGTDTQYF. In DNA form, the CDR3 reads TGTGCCAGCAGCCCGAGGGAGAGGGGCACAGATACGCAGTATTTT.

This chain uses TRBV3-1 (or the pseudogene TRBV3-2) with TRBJ2-7; no clear D. The CDR3 extends over 13 amino acids. In germline, CDR1 is LGHDT, CDR2 YNNKEL (reference sequence). Trimming cost V 4 bases and J 6 bases, with 13 bases left between them. The CDR3 sequence is CASSPSLGSEQYV. DNA for the CDR3: TGTGCCAGCAGCCCCAGCCTAGGCTCCGAGCAGTACGTC.

Here the CDR3 reads CASSGPSPSTDTQYF. In DNA, the CDR3 is TGTGCCAGCAGCGGGCCTAGCCCTAGCACAGATACGCAGTATTTT. The gene calls are TRBV7-2 and TRBJ2-3; D may be TRBD2 (5 bases). The V gene lost 5 bases and the J gene lost 0 bases, with 12 bases spanning the gap. This CDR3 is built from 15 residues. The germline CDR1 and CDR2 sequences are SGHTA and FQGNSA.

This chain joins TRBV28 and TRBJ1-1; TRBD1 matches at 7 bases. Germline V CDR1 and CDR2: MDHEN, SYDVKM. V was clipped by 6 bases and J by 6 bases; unmatched bases: 7. The CDR3 has 13 residues. Written as DNA, the CDR3 is TGTGCCAGCAGGGACCGGGACAGAGCTGAAGCTTTCTTT. The encoded protein is CASRDRDRAEAFF.

V is TRBV28 and J is TRBJ1-1; the D gene is possibly TRBD1 (5 bases). The CDR3 is made up of 14 amino acids. V was shortened by 8 bases and J by 1 base, with 14 bases between the two germline ends. In germline, CDR1 is MDHEN, CDR2 SYDVKM. Here the CDR3 DNA reads TGTGCCAGCCATAGGGGCAATGAGAACACTGAAGCTTTCTTT. Translating it yields CASHRGNENTEAFF.

The gene calls are TRBV9 and TRBJ1-5; TRBD1 matches at 7 bases. Germline CDR1 and CDR2: SGDLS and YYNGEE. V lost 3 bases, J lost 3 bases, and 3 bases stayed unmatched. This CDR3 spans 14 amino acids. The CDR3 nucleotides are TGTGCCAGCAGCGAGGGACAGCTCAATCAGCCCCAGCATTTT. Translated: CASSEGQLNQPQHF.

The rearrangement joins TRBV5-1 to TRBJ2-5, with TRBD1 matching 8 bases. The J segment lost 4 bases and the V segment lost 3 bases, leaving 8 bases of the junction unmatched. Germline assignment: CDR1 SGHRS and CDR2 YFSETQ. CDR3 size: 15 residues. CDR3 bases: TGCGCCAGCAGCTCGAACAGGGGGTCTCCAGAGACCCAGTACTTC. Amino acid sequence: CASSSNRGSPETQYF.

The gene calls are TRBV6-2 or TRBV6-3 and TRBJ1-5; the D gene is possibly TRBD1 (6 bases). This CDR3 contains 17 residues. Germline V gene data show CDR1 as MNHEY and CDR2 as SVGEGT. Trimming stripped 6 bases from V and 9 bases from J, with 27 bases between. The DNA of the CDR3 is TGTGCCAGCAGCGGCACGCTGAACAGGGTGCTAGGGGTGCCCCAGCATTTT. Its translation is CASSGTLNRVLGVPQHF.

The chain employs TRBV11-3 and TRBJ1-2, with 12 bases identical to TRBD1. Germline assignment: CDR1 SGHNT and CDR2 YENEEA. The trim removed 5 bases at V and 2 bases at J, leaving 6 bases unmatched. The CDR3 extends over 16 amino acids. The CDR3: CASSRDRGPRNYGYTF. The DNA of the CDR3 is TGTGCCAGCAGCCGGGACAGGGGGCCTAGGAACTATGGCTACACCTTC.

The chain has TRBV12-5 and TRBJ2-1; perhaps TRBD2 as D (5 bases). CDR1 is LGHNT, CDR2 FRNRAP, per germline. The length of the CDR3 is 15 residues. Deletions cut 7 bases from V and 7 bases from J, with 20 bases between. CDR3 residues: CASVWERVRGNEQFF. DNA for the CDR3: TGTGCTAGTGTTTGGGAGAGGGTGCGAGGGAATGAGCAGTTCTTC.

This CDR3 reads CASSLLAGGSTDTQYF. The CDR3 DNA sequence: TGTGCCAGTAGCCTACTAGCGGGAGGGAGCACAGATACGCAGTATTTT. This sequence joins TRBV19 and TRBJ2-3; 13 bases agree with TRBD2. Germline CDR1 reads LNHDA; CDR2 reads SQIVND (reference sequence). The trim removed 6 bases at V and 0 bases at J, leaving 3 bases unmatched. The CDR3 runs to 16 residues. Based on the CDR3 plus reference TRBV19 and TRBJ2-3, the full variable domain is DGGITQSPKYLFRKEGQNVTLSCEQNLNHDAMYWYRQDPGQGLRLIYYSQIVNDFQKGDIAEGYSVSREKKESFPLTVTSAQKNPTAFYLCASSLLAGGSTDTQYFGPGTRLTVL.

This chain connects TRBV3-1 (or the pseudogene TRBV3-2) to TRBJ2-5; the D gene is possibly TRBD2 (5 bases). CDR1 is LGHDT, CDR2 YNNKEL, per germline (reference sequence). The V end was cut by 0 bases, the J end by 1 base, with 18 bases between. The CDR3 is made up of 18 amino acids. As DNA, the CDR3 is TGTGCCAGCAGCCAAGATCTTGGCGGAGGAGCCCCCCAAGAGACCCAGTACTTC. Translating it yields CASSQDLGGGAPQETQYF.